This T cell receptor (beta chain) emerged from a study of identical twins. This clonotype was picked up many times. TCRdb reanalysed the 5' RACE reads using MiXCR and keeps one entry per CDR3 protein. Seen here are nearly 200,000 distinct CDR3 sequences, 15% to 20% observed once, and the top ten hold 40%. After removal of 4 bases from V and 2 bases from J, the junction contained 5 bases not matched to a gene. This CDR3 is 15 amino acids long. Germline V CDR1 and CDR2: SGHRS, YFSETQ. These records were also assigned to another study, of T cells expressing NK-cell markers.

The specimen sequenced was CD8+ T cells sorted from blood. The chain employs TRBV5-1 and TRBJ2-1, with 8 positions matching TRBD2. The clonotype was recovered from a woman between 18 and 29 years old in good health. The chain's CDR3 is CASSSGTSTYNEQFF. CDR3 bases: TGCGCCAGCAGCAGCGGGACTAGTACCTACAATGAGCAGTTCTTC.